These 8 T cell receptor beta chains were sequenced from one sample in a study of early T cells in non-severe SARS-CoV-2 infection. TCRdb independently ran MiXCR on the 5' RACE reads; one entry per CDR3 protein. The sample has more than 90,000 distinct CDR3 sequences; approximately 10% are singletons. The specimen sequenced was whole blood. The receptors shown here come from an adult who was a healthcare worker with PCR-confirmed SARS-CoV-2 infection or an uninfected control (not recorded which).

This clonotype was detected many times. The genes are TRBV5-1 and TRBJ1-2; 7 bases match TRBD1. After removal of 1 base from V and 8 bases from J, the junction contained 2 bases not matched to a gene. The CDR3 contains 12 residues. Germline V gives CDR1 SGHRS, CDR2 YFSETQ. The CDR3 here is CASSLTGEGYTF. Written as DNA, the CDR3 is TGCGCCAGCAGCTTGACAGGGGAAGGCTACACCTTC. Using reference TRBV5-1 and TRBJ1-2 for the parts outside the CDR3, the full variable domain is KAGVTQTPRYLIKTRGQQVTLSCSPISGHRSVSWYQQTPGQGLQFLFEYFSETQRNKGNFPGRFSGRQFSNSRSEMNVSTLELGDSALYLCASSLTGEGYTFGSGTRLTVV.

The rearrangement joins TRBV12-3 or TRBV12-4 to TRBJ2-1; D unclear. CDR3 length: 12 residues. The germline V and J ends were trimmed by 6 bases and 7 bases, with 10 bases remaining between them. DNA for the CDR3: TGTGCCAGCAGGCCGGACCTAAATGAGCAGTTCTTC. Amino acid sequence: CASRPDLNEQFF.

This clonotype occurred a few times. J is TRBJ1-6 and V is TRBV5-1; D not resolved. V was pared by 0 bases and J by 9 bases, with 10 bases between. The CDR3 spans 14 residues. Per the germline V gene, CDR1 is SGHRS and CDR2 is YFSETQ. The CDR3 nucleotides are TGCGCCAGCAGCTTGGTGAATCGGGTTTCACCCCTCCACTTT. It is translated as CASSLVNRVSPLHF.

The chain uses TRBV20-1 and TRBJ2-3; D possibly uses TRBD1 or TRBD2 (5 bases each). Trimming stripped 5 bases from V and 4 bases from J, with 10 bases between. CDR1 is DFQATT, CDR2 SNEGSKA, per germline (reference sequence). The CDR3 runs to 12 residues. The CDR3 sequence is CSAGVGPDTQYF. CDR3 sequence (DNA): TGCAGTGCTGGGGTGGGACCAGATACGCAGTATTTT.

CDR3 amino acids: CSVPGPGTYEQYF. In DNA, the CDR3 is TGCAGCGTTCCCGGGCCGGGGACGTACGAGCAGTACTTC. The rearrangement joins TRBV29-1 to TRBJ2-7, with D perhaps assigned TRBD1 or TRBD2 (5 bases each). The CDR3 extends over 13 amino acids. Deletions cut 5 bases from V and 4 bases from J, with 15 bases between. Looked up from germline, CDR1 is SQVTM and CDR2 is ANQGSEA.

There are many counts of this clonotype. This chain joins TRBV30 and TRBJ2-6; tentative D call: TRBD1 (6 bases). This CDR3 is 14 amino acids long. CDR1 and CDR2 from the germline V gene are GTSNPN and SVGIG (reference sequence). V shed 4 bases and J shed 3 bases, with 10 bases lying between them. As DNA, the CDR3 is TGTGCCTGGAACAGGGATGTTGGGGCCAACGTCCTGACTTTC. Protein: CAWNRDVGANVLTF.

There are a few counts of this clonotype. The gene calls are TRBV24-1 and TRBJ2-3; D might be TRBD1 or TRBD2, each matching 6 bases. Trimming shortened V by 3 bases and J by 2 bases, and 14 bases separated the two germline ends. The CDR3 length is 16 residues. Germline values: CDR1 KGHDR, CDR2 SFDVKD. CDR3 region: CATSDPGGLDTDTQYF. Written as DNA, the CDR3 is TGTGCCACCAGTGATCCTGGGGGGCTGGACACAGATACGCAGTATTTT.

CDR3 sequence reads: CASSSTRGLSGNTEAFF. The CDR3 DNA sequence: TGTGCCAGCAGCTCGACGCGAGGACTAAGTGGAAACACTGAAGCTTTCTTT. J is TRBJ1-1 and V is TRBV7-8; D uncertain. The ends were cut back, 4 bases at V and 2 bases at J, with 20 bases in the middle. The CDR3 loop spans 17 amino acids. Germline CDR1 is SGHVS and CDR2 is FQNEAQ.